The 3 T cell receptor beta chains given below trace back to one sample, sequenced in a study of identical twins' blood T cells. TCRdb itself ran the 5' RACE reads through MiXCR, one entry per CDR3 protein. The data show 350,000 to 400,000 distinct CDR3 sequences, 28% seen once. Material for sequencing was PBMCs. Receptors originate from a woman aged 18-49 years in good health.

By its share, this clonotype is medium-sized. This chain's CDR3 is CAVQLTGTSTGNTIYF. The CDR3 DNA is TGTGCCGTCCAACTCACCGGGACTTCTACTGGAAACACCATATATTTT. V gene TRBV19 combines with J gene TRBJ1-3, with D maybe TRBD1 (5 bases). V shed 11 bases and J shed 2 bases, with 22 bases lying between them. Germline CDR1 and CDR2: LNHDA and SQIVND (reference sequence). The length of the CDR3 is 16 residues.

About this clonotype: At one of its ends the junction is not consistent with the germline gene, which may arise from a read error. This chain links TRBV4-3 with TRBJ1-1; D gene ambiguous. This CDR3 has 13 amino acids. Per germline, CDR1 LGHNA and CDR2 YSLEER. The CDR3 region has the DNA TGCGCCAGCAGCGGGGAGGCCTGGGTACCGGACGTCTTT. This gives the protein CASSGEAWVPDVF.

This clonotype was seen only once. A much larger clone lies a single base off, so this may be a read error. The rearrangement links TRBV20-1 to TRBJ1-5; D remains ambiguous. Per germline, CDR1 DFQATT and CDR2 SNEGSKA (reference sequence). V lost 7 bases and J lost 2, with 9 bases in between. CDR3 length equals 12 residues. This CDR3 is CSDGEGNQPQHF. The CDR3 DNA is TGCAGTGATGGAGAGGGCAATCAGCCCCAGCATTTT.